This is a list of T cell receptor beta chains from one sample in a study of T cell clonotyping in hematopoietic cell transplantation. Clones were read by immunoSEQ multiplex PCR, and TCRdb kept only the in-frame ones, dropping some. The table shows about 80,000 clones, with 90% to 96% occurring only once. The source was peripheral blood mononuclear cells, collected before stem cell transplant. The receptors here all came from a woman between 50 and 59 years old with acute myeloid leukemia. Some clones in this sample may be carry-over from other donors' samples. Each CDR3 is given with its conserved first and last residue. The D gene is left open where the match is weak. Rows may omit the clone size; those that give it use once, few, many or a size class.

.,TRBJ1-1,TRBV2,.,TGTGCCAGACGAAGGTCGGGCAACACTGAAGCTTTCTTT,CARRRSGNTEAFF
.,TRBJ1-1,TRBV2,.,TGTGCCAGCAGTACCCGCGCTAGGTCTCCTTTCTTT,CASSTRARSPFF
TRBD1,TRBJ1-2,TRBV30,.,TGTGCCTGGAGGGGGACAGGAAGGGACTATGGCTACACCTTC,CAWRGTGRDYGYTF
TRBD2,TRBJ2-7,TRBV19,.,TGTGCCAGTAGTGTCGGGAGGGAGACAGTCTACGAGCAGTACTTC,CASSVGRETVYEQYF
.,TRBJ1-2,TRBV27,.,TGTGCCAGCAGGTCCCGGACAGCAGCTAACTATGGCTACACCTTC,CASRSRTAANYGYTF
TRBD2,TRBJ2-5,TRBV4-1,.,TGCGCCAGCAGCCGCTTCGGGACTAGCGGGGGGGCCGAGACCCAGTACTTC,CASSRFGTSGGAETQYF
.,TRBJ1-6,TRBV4-1,.,TGCGCCAGCAGCCGAGACACCGGAAACAATTCACCCCTCCACTTT,CASSRDTGNNSPLHF
TRBD1,TRBJ1-2,TRBV27,.,TGTGCCAGCAAGGAGGCAGGGGGCGCGGGTGGGTATGGCTACACCTTC,CASKEAGGAGGYGYTF
.,TRBJ2-1,TRBV2,.,TGTGCCAGCAGTGAAATCTCAAACAATGAGCAGTTCTTC,CASSEISNNEQFF
.,TRBJ2-1,TRBV7-8,.,TGTGCCAGCAGCTTAGCGGGCGGTGAGCAGTTCTTC,CASSLAGGEQFF
TRBD2,TRBJ2-5,TRBV9,.,TGTGCCAGCAGCCCCCGACTAGCGGGAGGATTAGAGACCCAGTACTTC,CASSPRLAGGLETQYF
.,TRBJ2-5,TRBV30,.,TGTGCCTGGAGTGTACTGGGAGCCTGGACGCGGTACTTC,CAWSVLGAWTRYF
TRBD1,TRBJ2-1,TRBV4-2,.,TGTGCCAGCAACCAAGGCTTCCAGCCGGGACAGGGGACCGATGAGCAGTTCTTC,CASNQGFQPGQGTDEQFF
.,TRBJ1-1,TRBV28,.,TGTGCCAGCAGTTTTGGGGTTCTGAACACTGAAGCTTTCTTT,CASSFGVLNTEAFF
TRBD2,TRBJ2-1,TRBV6-6,once,TGTGCCAGCAGTCACTCCGAGGCGGGGGGTTATGAGCAGTTCTTC,CASSHSEAGGYEQFF
TRBD1,TRBJ2-7,TRBV4-1,.,TGCGCCAGCAGCTCCAGAATGACAGGGATCTACGAGCAGTACTTC,CASSSRMTGIYEQYF
TRBD1,TRBJ1-5,TRBV6-5,.,TGTGCCAGCAGTCCGGGACAGGGGGGAAATCAGCCCCAGCATTTT,CASSPGQGGNQPQHF
TRBD1,TRBJ2-7,TRBV11-3,.,TGTGCCAGTCCCTCAGACAGGGCCGACTACGAGCAGTACTTC,CASPSDRADYEQYF
TRBD1,TRBJ2-2,TRBV5-1,.,TGCGCCAGCAGCGTTGGCGTGGCAGGGGGTCACACCGGGGAGCTGTTTTTT,CASSVGVAGGHTGELFF
.,TRBJ1-2,TRBV21-1,.,TGTGCCAGCAGCAAAGACCCCCGGACAGGGGCCGTTGGCTACACCTTC,CASSKDPRTGAVGYTF
.,TRBJ1-5,TRBV4-1,.,TGCGCCAGCAGCCATACTATCGTAGTAAATCAGCCCCAGCATTTT,CASSHTIVVNQPQHF